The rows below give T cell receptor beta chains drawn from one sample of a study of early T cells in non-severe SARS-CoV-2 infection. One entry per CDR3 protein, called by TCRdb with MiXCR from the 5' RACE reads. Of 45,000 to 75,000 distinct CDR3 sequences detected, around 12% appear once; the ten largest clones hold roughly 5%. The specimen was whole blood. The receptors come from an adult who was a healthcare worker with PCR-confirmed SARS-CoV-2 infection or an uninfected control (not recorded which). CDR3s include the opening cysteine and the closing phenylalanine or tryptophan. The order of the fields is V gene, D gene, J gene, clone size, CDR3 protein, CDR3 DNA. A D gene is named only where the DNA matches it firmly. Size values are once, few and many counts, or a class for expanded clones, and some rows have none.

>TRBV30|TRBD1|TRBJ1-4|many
CAWATGTVEKLFF
TGTGCCTGGGCGACAGGGACTGTTGAAAAACTGTTTTTT
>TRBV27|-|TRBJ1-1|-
CASSIDVGDTEAFF
TGTGCCAGCAGTATAGACGTGGGGGACACTGAAGCTTTCTTT
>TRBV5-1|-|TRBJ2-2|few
CASSLALNTGELFF
TGCGCCAGCAGCTTGGCCCTAAACACCGGGGAGCTGTTTTTT
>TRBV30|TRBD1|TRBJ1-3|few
CAWSTGQGDSGNTIYF
TGTGCCTGGAGTACGGGACAGGGAGATTCTGGAAACACCATATATTTT
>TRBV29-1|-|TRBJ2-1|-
CSVGLHWGEQFF
TGCAGCGTTGGCCTCCATTGGGGTGAGCAGTTCTTC
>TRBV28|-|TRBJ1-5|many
CASSLSRLKGVSQPQHF
TGTGCCAGCAGTTTATCCCGCCTGAAGGGTGTTAGTCAGCCCCAGCATTTT
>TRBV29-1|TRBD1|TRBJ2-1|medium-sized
CSVSGTGVYNEQFF
TGCAGCGTCTCCGGGACAGGGGTTTACAATGAGCAGTTCTTC
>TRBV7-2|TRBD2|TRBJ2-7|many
CASSRTSGGAYEQYF
TGTGCCAGCAGCCGAACTAGCGGGGGGGCCTACGAGCAGTACTTC
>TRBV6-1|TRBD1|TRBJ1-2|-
CASSLRQGDYGYTF
TGTGCCAGCAGTCTCCGACAGGGCGACTATGGCTACACCTTC
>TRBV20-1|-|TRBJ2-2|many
CSARKQGVDTGELFF
TGCAGTGCTAGAAAACAGGGCGTGGACACCGGGGAGCTGTTTTTT
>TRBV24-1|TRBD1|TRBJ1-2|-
CATSDWRQGYTF
TGTGCCACCAGTGATTGGCGACAGGGTTACACCTTC
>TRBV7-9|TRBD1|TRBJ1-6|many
CASSARQGGNSPLHF
TGTGCCAGCAGCGCTAGACAGGGGGGAAATTCACCCCTCCACTTT
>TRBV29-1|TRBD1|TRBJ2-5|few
CSGEGDRGDQYF
TGCAGCGGAGAGGGGGACAGAGGCGACCAGTACTTC
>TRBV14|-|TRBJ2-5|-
CASSQAIGGTQYF
TGTGCCAGCAGCCAAGCGATTGGGGGGACCCAGTACTTC
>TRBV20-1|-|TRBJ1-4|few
CSARAGLDGEKLFF
TGCAGTGCTCGAGCGGGACTGGACGGTGAAAAACTGTTTTTT
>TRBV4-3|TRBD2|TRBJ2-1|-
CASSQDLAGGRFGQFF
TGCGCCAGCAGCCAAGACCTAGCGGGGGGGCGATTTGGGCAGTTCTTC
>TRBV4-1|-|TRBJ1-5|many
CASSQDLGAAQPQHF
TGCGCCAGCAGCCAAGATCTGGGGGCAGCTCAGCCCCAGCATTTT
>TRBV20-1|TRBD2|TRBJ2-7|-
CSAFPPSGDMYEQYF
TGCAGTGCTTTTCCTCCTAGCGGGGACATGTACGAGCAGTACTTC
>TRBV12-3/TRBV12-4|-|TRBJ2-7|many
CASTRNQYEQYF
TGTGCCAGCACCCGGAACCAATACGAGCAGTACTTC
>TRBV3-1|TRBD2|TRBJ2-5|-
CASSQGTSGRRETQYF
TGTGCCAGCAGCCAAGGTACTAGCGGGAGACGGGAGACCCAGTACTTC
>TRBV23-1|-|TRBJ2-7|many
CATRQDSYEQYF
TGCGCCACGAGACAGGACTCCTACGAGCAGTACTTC
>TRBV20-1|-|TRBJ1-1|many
CSATEQGANTEAFF
TGCAGTGCCACAGAACAGGGAGCGAACACTGAAGCTTTCTTT
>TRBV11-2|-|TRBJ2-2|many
CASSLNTGELFF
TGTGCCAGCAGCTTGAACACCGGGGAGCTGTTTTTT
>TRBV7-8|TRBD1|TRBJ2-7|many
CASSLGQYSYEQYF
TGTGCCAGCAGCTTGGGACAGTACTCCTACGAGCAGTACTTC
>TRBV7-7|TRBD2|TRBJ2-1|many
CASSSGSGSYNEQFF
TGTGCTAGTTCTAGCGGCTCCGGCTCCTACAATGAGCAGTTCTTC
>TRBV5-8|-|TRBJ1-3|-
CASSFPISSGNTIYF
TGTGCCAGCAGTTTTCCGATCAGCTCTGGAAACACCATATATTTT
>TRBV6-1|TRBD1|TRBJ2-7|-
CASSDGTGLNEQYF
TGTGCCAGCAGTGACGGGACAGGGTTGAACGAGCAGTACTTC
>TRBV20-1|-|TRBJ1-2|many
CSAPRGIYGYTF
TGCAGTGCTCCGAGGGGGATCTATGGCTACACCTTC
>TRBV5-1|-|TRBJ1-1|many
CASSIGHGDTEAFF
TGCGCCAGCAGCATTGGGCATGGAGACACTGAAGCTTTCTTT
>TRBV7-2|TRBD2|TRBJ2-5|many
CASSLSLAGAKTQYF
TGTGCCAGCAGCTTAAGTCTAGCGGGAGCGAAGACCCAGTACTTC
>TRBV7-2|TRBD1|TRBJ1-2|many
CASRETGSYGYTF
TGTGCCAGCAGGGAGACAGGGTCTTATGGCTACACCTTC
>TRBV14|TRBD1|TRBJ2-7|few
CASSQVSGGGLYEQYF
TGTGCCAGCAGCCAAGTGTCAGGGGGCGGGCTCTACGAGCAGTACTTC
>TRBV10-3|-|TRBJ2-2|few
CAISESVANTGELFF
TGTGCCATCAGTGAGTCGGTGGCGAACACCGGGGAGCTGTTTTTT
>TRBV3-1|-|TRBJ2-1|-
CASSHPRLLGEQFF
TGTGCCAGCAGCCACCCTAGGCTCCTTGGGGAGCAGTTCTTC
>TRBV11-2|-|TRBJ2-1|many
CASSLMTYNEQFF
TGTGCCAGCAGCTTAATGACCTACAATGAGCAGTTCTTC
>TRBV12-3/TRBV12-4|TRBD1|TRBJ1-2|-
CASSYWTGNYGYTF
TGTGCCAGCAGTTACTGGACAGGCAACTATGGCTACACCTTC
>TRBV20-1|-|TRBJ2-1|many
CSARDLTSYNEQFF
TGCAGTGCTAGGGATCTGACCTCCTACAATGAGCAGTTCTTC
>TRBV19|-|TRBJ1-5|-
CASGISERQPQHF
TGTGCCAGTGGGATAAGCGAGCGGCAGCCCCAGCATTTT
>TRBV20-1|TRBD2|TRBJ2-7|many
CSASRLAGGTYEQYF
TGCAGTGCTAGCAGACTAGCGGGAGGGACCTACGAGCAGTACTTC